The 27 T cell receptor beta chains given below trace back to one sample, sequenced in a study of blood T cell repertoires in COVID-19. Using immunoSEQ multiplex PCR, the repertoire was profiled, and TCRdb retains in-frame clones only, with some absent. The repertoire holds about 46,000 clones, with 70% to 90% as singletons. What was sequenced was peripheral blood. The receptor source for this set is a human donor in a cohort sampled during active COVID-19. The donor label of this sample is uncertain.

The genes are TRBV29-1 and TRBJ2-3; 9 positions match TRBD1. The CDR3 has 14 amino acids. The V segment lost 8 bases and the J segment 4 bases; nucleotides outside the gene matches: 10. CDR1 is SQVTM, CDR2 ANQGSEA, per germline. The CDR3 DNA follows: TGCAGCTTAGGGACAGGGTCTGTCGCAGATACGCAGTATTTT. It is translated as CSLGTGSVADTQYF.

The CDR3 bases are TGTGCCAGCAGTTACCGGGGCACAGATACGCAGTATTTT. Its protein is CASSYRGTDTQYF. The chain couples TRBV6-5 to TRBJ2-3; D ambiguous. Germline V gives CDR1 MNHEY, CDR2 SVGAGI. This CDR3 is built from 13 residues. V lost 2 bases and J lost 1, with 4 bases in between.

CDR3 loop: CASSWEGLAGYEQYF. In DNA form, the CDR3 reads TGTGCCAGCAGCTGGGAGGGACTAGCTGGTTACGAGCAGTACTTC. The V gene is TRBV7-2, the J gene TRBJ2-7, with 9 nucleotides matching TRBD2. V shed 4 bases and J 4 bases; nucleotides not matched to a gene: 8. This CDR3 comprises 15 residues. Per germline, CDR1 SGHTA and CDR2 FQGNSA.

CDR3 DNA sequence: TGTGCCAGCAGCTTTGGAAACGGGGAATGGGCAGATACGCAGTATTTT. Its translation is CASSFGNGEWADTQYF. The rearrangement links TRBV11-2 to TRBJ2-3; tentatively, D is TRBD2 (5 bases). The germline V gene encodes CDR1 SGHAT and CDR2 FQNNGV. The V end lost 3 bases, the J end lost 4 bases, and 17 bases lay between the germline ends. CDR3 size: 16 residues.

In DNA form, the CDR3 reads TGTGCCAGCTCACCTAAAGGGACAGCCCGGGACACCATATATTTT. It encodes CASSPKGTARDTIYF. The rearrangement links TRBV18 to TRBJ1-3, with 7 positions matching TRBD1. The CDR3 is 15 amino acids. The V segment lost 3 bases and the J segment 8 bases; nucleotides outside the gene matches: 10. Germline V gene lookup returns CDR1 KGHSH and CDR2 LQKENI.

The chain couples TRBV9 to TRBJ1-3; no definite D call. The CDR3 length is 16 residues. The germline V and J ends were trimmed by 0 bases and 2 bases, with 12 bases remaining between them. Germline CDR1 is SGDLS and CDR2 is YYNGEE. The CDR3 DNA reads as TGTGCCAGCAGCGTAGGGTTCGGGTTGACTGGAAACACCATATATTTT. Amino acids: CASSVGFGLTGNTIYF.

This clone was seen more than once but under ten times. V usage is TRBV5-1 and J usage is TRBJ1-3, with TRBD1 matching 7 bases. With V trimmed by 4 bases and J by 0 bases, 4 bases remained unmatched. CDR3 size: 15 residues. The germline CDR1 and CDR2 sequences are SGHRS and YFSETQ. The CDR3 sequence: CASSRDSGSGNTIYF. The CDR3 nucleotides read TGCGCCAGCAGCCGGGACAGTGGCTCTGGAAACACCATATATTTT.

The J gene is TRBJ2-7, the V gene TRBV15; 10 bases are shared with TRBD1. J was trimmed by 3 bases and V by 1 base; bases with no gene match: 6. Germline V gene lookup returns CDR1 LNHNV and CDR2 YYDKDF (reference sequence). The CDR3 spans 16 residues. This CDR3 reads CATSRGRQGAGYEQYF. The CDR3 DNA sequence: TGTGCCACCAGCAGAGGCAGACAGGGGGCGGGCTACGAGCAGTACTTC.

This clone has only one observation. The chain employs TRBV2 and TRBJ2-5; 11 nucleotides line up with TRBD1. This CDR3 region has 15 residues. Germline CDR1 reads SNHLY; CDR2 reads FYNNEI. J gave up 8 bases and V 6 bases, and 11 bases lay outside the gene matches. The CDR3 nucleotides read TGTGCCAGCAGATTACCGGGACAGGGGGGCGACACCCAGTACTTC. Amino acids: CASRLPGQGGDTQYF. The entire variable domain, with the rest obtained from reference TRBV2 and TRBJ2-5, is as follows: EPEVTQTPSHQVTQMGQEVILRCVPISNHLYFYWYRQILGQKVEFLVSFYNNEISEKSEIFDDQFSVERPDGSNFTLKIRSTKLEDSAMYFCASRLPGQGGDTQYFGPGTRLLVL.

The DNA of the CDR3 is TGTGCCAGCAGTTTCTTACAGGGCGGTTCACCCCTCCACTTT. Its translation: CASSFLQGGSPLHF. The chain employs TRBV27 and TRBJ1-6, with a possible D match to TRBD1 (6 bases). CDR1 and CDR2 (germline): MNHEY, SMNVEV (reference sequence). V shed 3 bases and J shed 9 bases, with 12 bases lying between them. The CDR3 is made up of 14 amino acids.

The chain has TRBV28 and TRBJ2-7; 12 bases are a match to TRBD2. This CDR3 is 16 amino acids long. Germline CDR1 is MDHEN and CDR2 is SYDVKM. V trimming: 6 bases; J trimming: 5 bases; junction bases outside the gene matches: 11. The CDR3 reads CASSKPLTSGGDEQYF. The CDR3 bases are TGTGCCAGCAGCAAGCCACTGACTAGCGGGGGCGACGAGCAGTACTTC.

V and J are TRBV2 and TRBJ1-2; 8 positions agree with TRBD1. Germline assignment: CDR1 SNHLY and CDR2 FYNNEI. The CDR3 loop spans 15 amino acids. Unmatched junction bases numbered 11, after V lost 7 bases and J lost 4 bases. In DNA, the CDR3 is TGTGCCAGCACTCGAACCGGGACAGGTATCTATGGCTACACCTTC. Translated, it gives CASTRTGTGIYGYTF.

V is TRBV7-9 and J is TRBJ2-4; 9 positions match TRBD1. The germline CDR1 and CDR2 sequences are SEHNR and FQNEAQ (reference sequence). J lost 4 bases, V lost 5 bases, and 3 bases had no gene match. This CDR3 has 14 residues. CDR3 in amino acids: CASSNGQGKNIQYF. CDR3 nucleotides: TGTGCCAGCAGCAATGGACAGGGGAAAAACATTCAGTACTTC.

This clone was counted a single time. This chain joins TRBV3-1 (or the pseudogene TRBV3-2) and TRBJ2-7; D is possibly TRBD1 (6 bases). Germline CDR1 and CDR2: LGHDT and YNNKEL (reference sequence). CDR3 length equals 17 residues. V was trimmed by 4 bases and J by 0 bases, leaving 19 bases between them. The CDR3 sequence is CASSPPPKRDNSYEQYF. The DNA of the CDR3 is TGTGCCAGCAGCCCGCCCCCCAAGAGGGACAACTCCTACGAGCAGTACTTC.

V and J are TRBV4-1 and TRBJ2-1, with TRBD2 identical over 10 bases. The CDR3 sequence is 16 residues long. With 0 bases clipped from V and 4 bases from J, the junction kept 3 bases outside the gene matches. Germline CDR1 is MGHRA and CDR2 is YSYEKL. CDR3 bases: TGCGCCAGCAGCCAAGATCTACTAGCGGGGTACAATGAGCAGTTCTTC. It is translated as CASSQDLLAGYNEQFF.

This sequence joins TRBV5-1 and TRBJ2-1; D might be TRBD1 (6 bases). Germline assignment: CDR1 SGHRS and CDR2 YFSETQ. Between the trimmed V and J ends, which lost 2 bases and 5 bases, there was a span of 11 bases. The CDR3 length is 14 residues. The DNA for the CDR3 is TGCGCCAGCAGCTTAATGCGGACAGACAATGAGCAGTTCTTC. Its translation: CASSLMRTDNEQFF.

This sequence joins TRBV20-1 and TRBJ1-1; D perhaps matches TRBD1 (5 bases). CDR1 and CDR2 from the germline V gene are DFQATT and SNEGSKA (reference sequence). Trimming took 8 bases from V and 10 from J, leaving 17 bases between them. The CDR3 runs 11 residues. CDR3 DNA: TGCAGTTCCGGGGGGGGTTATGGAGCTTTCTTT. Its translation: CSSGGGYGAFF.

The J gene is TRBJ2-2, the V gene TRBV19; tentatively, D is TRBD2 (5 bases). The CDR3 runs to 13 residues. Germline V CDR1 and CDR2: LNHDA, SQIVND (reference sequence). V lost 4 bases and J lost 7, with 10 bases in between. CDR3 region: CASSRASFGELFF. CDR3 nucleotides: TGTGCCAGTAGTAGGGCTAGCTTCGGGGAGCTGTTTTTT.

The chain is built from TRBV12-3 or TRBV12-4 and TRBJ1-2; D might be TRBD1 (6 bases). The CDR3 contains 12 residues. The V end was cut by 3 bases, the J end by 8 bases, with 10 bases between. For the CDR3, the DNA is TGTGCCAGCAGTTTTCGACAGGTGGGCTACACCTTC. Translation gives CASSFRQVGYTF.

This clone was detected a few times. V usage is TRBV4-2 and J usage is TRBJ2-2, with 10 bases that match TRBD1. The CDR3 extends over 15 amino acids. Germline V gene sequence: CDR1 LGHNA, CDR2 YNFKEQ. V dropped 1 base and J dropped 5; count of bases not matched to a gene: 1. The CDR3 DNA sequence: TGTGCCAGCAGCCAAGCGGGACAGGGGACCGGGGAGCTGTTTTTT. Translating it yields CASSQAGQGTGELFF.

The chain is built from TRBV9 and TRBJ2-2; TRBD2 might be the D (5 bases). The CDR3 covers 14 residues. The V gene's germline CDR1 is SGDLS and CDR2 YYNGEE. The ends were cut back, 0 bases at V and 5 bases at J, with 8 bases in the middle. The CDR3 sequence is CASSVGPGTGELFF. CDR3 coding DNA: TGTGCCAGCAGCGTAGGTCCGGGGACCGGGGAGCTGTTTTTT.

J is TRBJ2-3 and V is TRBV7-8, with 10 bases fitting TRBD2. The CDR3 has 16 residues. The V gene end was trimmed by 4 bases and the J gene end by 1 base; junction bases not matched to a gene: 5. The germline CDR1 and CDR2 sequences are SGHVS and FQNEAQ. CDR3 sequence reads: CASSSRTSGGTDTQYF. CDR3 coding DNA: TGTGCCAGCAGCTCTCGGACTAGCGGAGGCACAGATACGCAGTATTTT.

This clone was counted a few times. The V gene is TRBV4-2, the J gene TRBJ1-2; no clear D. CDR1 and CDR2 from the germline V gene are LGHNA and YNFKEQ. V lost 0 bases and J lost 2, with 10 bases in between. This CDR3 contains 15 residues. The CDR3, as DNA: TGTGCCAGCAGCCAAGATCCCGGGGAGAACTATGGCTACACCTTC. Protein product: CASSQDPGENYGYTF.

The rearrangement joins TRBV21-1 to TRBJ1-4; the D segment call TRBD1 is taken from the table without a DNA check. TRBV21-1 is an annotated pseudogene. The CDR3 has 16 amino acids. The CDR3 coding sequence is TGTGCCAGCAGCAGGCAGGACACCAGATTTAATGAAAAACTGTTTTTT. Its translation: CASSRQDTRFNEKLFF.

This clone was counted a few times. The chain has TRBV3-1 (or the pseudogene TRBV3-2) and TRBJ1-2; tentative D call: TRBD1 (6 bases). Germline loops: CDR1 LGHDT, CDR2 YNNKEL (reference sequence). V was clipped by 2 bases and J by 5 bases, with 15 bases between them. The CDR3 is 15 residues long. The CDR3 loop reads CASSQWDTTRYGYTF. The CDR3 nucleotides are TGTGCCAGCAGCCAATGGGACACAACAAGATATGGCTACACCTTC.

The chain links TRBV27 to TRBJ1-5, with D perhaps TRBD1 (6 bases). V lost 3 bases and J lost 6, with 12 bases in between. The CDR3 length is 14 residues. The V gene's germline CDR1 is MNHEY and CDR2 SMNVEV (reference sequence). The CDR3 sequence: CASSLGGAFQPQHF. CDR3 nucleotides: TGTGCCAGCAGTTTGGGGGGGGCGTTTCAGCCCCAGCATTTT.

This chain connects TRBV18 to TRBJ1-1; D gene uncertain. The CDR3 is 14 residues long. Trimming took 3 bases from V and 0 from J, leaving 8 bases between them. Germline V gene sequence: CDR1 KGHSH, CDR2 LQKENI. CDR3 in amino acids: CASSPVELNTEAFF. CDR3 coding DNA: TGTGCCAGCTCACCGGTGGAGCTGAACACTGAAGCTTTCTTT. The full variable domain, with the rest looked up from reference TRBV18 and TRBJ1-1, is NAGVMQNPRHLVRRRGQEARLRCSPMKGHSHVYWYRQLPEEGLKFMVYLQKENIIDESGMPKERFSAEFPKEGPSILRIQQVVRGDSAAYFCASSPVELNTEAFFGQGTRLTVV.